A selection of T cell receptor beta chains follows, all from one sample in a study of memory CD4+ T cells and cytomegalovirus serostatus. TCRdb's copy holds only in-frame clones and misses some; the assay was immunoSEQ multiplex PCR. The sample lists 50,000 to 75,000 clones, approximately 78% seen once, with nearly 0.9% in the top ten. Material for sequencing was memory CD4+ T cells from blood. The receptors shown here come from an adult in good health and CMV-seronegative. CDR3s include the opening cysteine and the closing phenylalanine or tryptophan. A D gene is named only where the DNA matches it firmly. Clone size, where shown, is once, few, many, or a class for clones that have expanded.

V gene	CDR3 length	D gene	clone size	J gene	CDR3 DNA	CDR3 protein
TRBV19	13	NA	NA	TRBJ1-2	TGTGCCAGTAGTAAATACAGGGAGGATGGCTACACCTTC	CASSKYREDGYTF
TRBV7-3	13	NA	NA	TRBJ2-2	TGTGCCAGCAGCTTAACTGTCCCCGGGGAGCTGTTTTTT	CASSLTVPGELFF
TRBV19	14	NA	NA	TRBJ1-3	TGTGCCAGTAGTACCGGGGGCACTGGAAACACCATATATTTT	CASSTGGTGNTIYF
TRBV5-8	14	NA	NA	TRBJ1-6	TGTGCCAGCAGCTTAGGACGGAATAATTCACCCCTCCACTTT	CASSLGRNNSPLHF
TRBV7-6	14	TRBD2	NA	TRBJ2-5	TGTGCCAGCATGTGGGGACTAGACGATGGGACCCAGTACTTC	CASMWGLDDGTQYF
TRBV6-5	13	NA	NA	TRBJ1-6	TGTGCCAGCAGTTACTCTGGCTGGTCACCCCTCCACTTT	CASSYSGWSPLHF
TRBV5-6	17	NA	NA	TRBJ1-6	TGTGCCAGCAGCCGAAGGGGGGCAGTATCCTATAATTCACCCCTCCACTTT	CASSRRGAVSYNSPLHF
TRBV9	18	NA	NA	TRBJ1-2	TGTGCCAGCAGCGTAGATCTGATAGGGTCAGGCCGTTACTATGGCTACACCTTC	CASSVDLIGSGRYYGYTF
TRBV7-3	14	TRBD1	NA	TRBJ2-1	TGTGCCAGCAGCTCCCGACAGGGGGCTAATGAGCAGTTCTTC	CASSSRQGANEQFF
TRBV11-3	15	TRBD1	once	TRBJ2-2	TGTGCCAGCAGCCCAGGGGGCGCGAACACCGGGGAGCTGTTTTTT	CASSPGGANTGELFF
TRBV6-1	13	NA	once	TRBJ1-4	TGTGCCAGCAACAGGGATAGCGGTGAAAAACTGTTTTTT	CASNRDSGEKLFF
TRBV5-1	12	NA	NA	TRBJ2-5	TGCGCCAGCAGCCCTGAAGGAGAGACCCAGTACTTC	CASSPEGETQYF
TRBV6-5	14	NA	NA	TRBJ2-2	TGTGCCAGCAGTTTCAGAACGGGCACCGGGGAGCTGTTTTTT	CASSFRTGTGELFF
TRBV11-2	14	NA	NA	TRBJ2-7	TGTGCCAGCAGCTCTCTGGGGGGGCACTACGAGCAGTACTTC	CASSSLGGHYEQYF
TRBV5-6	15	NA	NA	TRBJ1-1	TGTGCCAGCAACCCTAGAGGGCTGCGGAACACTGAAGCTTTCTTT	CASNPRGLRNTEAFF
TRBV9	19	TRBD2	few	TRBJ2-3	TGTGCCAGCAGCGTAGACGATCTACGGGGACTAGCAAGCACAGATACGCAGTATTTT	CASSVDDLRGLASTDTQYF
TRBV6-1	16	NA	NA	TRBJ2-3	TGTGCCAGCAGTGAAGCTGACGCCCTCGGAACAGATACGCAGTATTTT	CASSEADALGTDTQYF
TRBV10-3	13	NA	NA	TRBJ1-3	TGTGCCATCAGCCTAGAAGCTGGAAACACCATATATTTT	CAISLEAGNTIYF
TRBV28	14	NA	NA	TRBJ2-1	TGTGCCAGCAGTCACAGGGATGCGTACAATGAGCAGTTCTTC	CASSHRDAYNEQFF
TRBV2	19	TRBD2	NA	TRBJ2-1	TGTGCCAGCAGAAGGGGGGGGACTAGCGGGATGTACTCCTACAATGAGCAGTTCTTC	CASRRGGTSGMYSYNEQFF
TRBV6-5	15	NA	NA	TRBJ2-7	TGTGCCAGCAGTTACGGCCCCTCAGGAGGTGGCGAGCAGTACTTC	CASSYGPSGGGEQYF
TRBV30	19	TRBD1	NA	TRBJ1-5	TGTGCCTGGAGGGACGGGAGTCAGGGGGTGGGAGATAGCAATCAGCCCCAGCATTTT	CAWRDGSQGVGDSNQPQHF
TRBV9	15	TRBD2	few	TRBJ2-3	TGTGCCAGCAGCCCACGGGGGGACTACGTAGATACGCAGTATTTT	CASSPRGDYVDTQYF
TRBV1	15	NA	NA	TRBJ2-1	TGCACCAGCAGCCACCTAGCGGGAGACTACAATGAGCAGTTCTTC	CTSSHLAGDYNEQFF
TRBV18	12	NA	NA	TRBJ2-3	TGTGCCAGCTCACACTCGGAGGATACGCAGTATTTT	CASSHSEDTQYF
TRBV5-1	15	NA	NA	TRBJ1-3	TGCGCCAGCAGCTTGGGAGAAGGGTATGGAAACACCATATATTTT	CASSLGEGYGNTIYF
TRBV6-5	11	NA	NA	TRBJ1-1	TGTGCCAGCACCGACAGTAGGTCGCTGTTCTTT	CASTDSRSLFF
TRBV10-1	14	NA	NA	TRBJ1-2	TGCGCCAGCAGTCCGAGCGGGGGCCCTTGGGGCTACACCTTC	CASSPSGGPWGYTF
TRBV5-1	14	TRBD1	NA	TRBJ2-1	TGCGCCAGCAGCTTGCCTACAGGGGTCAATGAGCAGTTCTTC	CASSLPTGVNEQFF
TRBV5-8	14	NA	NA	TRBJ1-5	TGTGCCAGCCGTGACTTTAAAACAGGGCGGCCCCAGCATTTT	CASRDFKTGRPQHF
TRBV7-3	13	NA	NA	TRBJ2-1	TGTGCCAGCAGCTTAAACAGCGTCGCTGAGCAGTTCTTC	CASSLNSVAEQFF
TRBV28	15	TRBD1	NA	TRBJ1-2	TGTGCCAGCAGTTCACCGGGACAGGCGCTTTATGGCTACACCTTC	CASSSPGQALYGYTF
TRBV7-9	17	TRBD2	NA	TRBJ2-7	TGTGCCAGCAGCAAAACGACTAGCGCCCATGTCTCCTACGAGCAGTACTTC	CASSKTTSAHVSYEQYF
TRBV9	13	NA	NA	TRBJ2-4	TGTGCCAGCAGCGCCCCCCCGTCCCACATTCAGTACTTC	CASSAPPSHIQYF
TRBV18	17	NA	once	TRBJ2-3	TGTGCCAGCTCCCCCTTTGAGGGAGCGCAGTTTACAGATACGCAGTATTTT	CASSPFEGAQFTDTQYF
TRBV29-1	14	NA	NA	TRBJ2-3	TGCAGCGTTGTGTACTCCGCGGGCACAGATACGCAGTATTTT	CSVVYSAGTDTQYF
TRBV6-5	14	NA	NA	TRBJ2-7	TGTGCCAGCAGTTACAACTTTGGGGGGTACGAGCAGTACTTC	CASSYNFGGYEQYF
TRBV28	13	NA	NA	TRBJ1-2	TGTGCCAGCAGGGGGGGCAGGGGAAGCGGCTACACCTTC	CASRGGRGSGYTF
TRBV7-8	15	NA	NA	TRBJ1-1	TGTGCCAGCAGCTTAGTCCGGGACCCTCGGTCTGAAGCTTTCTTT	CASSLVRDPRSEAFF
TRBV18	17	TRBD1	NA	TRBJ1-5	TGTGCCAGTTCTAATACCCGGGACAGTTATAGCAATCAGCCCCAGCATTTT	CASSNTRDSYSNQPQHF
TRBV6-1	11	NA	NA	TRBJ1-2	TGTGCCAGCCTGCTCACAGGTTCAGCCACCTTC	CASLLTGSATF
TRBV30	13	NA	NA	TRBJ1-4	TGTGCCTGGAGTCCTGCAACTAATGAAAAACTGTTTTTT	CAWSPATNEKLFF
TRBV2	15	NA	once	TRBJ1-1	TGTGCCAGCAGTGGCGTAACGACGGTCAACACTGAAGCTTTCTTT	CASSGVTTVNTEAFF
TRBV10-1	16	NA	few	TRBJ1-1	TGCGCCAGCAGTACCGGCCGGGCAGGGGCGAACACTGAAGCTTTCTTT	CASSTGRAGANTEAFF
TRBV28	12	NA	NA	TRBJ2-7	TGTGTTACGGGACCCAAGTCCTACGAGCAGTACTTC	CVTGPKSYEQYF
TRBV28	11	NA	NA	TRBJ2-7	TGTGCCAGCAAGAGGCTCACCGAGCAGTACTTC	CASKRLTEQYF
TRBV30	15	TRBD1	NA	TRBJ2-1	TGTGCCTGGAGTGTTCGGGACAGGGCCTACAATGAGCAGTTCTTC	CAWSVRDRAYNEQFF
TRBV29-1	10	NA	NA	TRBJ1-1	TGCAGCGTTGGGGACACTGAAGCTTTCTTT	CSVGDTEAFF
TRBV2	11	NA	NA	TRBJ2-1	TGTGCCAGCAGTGCATACAATGAGCAGTTCTTC	CASSAYNEQFF
TRBV7-9	18	NA	NA	TRBJ2-5	TGTGCCAGCAGCTTAGTTCTCCCCGGACGGAAAATCCAAGAGACCCAGTACTTC	CASSLVLPGRKIQETQYF
TRBV29-1	14	NA	NA	TRBJ2-3	TGCAGCGGGGGGGCTTCGCTGTTGGCAGATACGCAGTATTTT	CSGGASLLADTQYF